This TCR beta chain derives from a study of T-cell memory formation after mild COVID-19. Study-wide background: Across donors, TCR clusters were largely donor specific.

With constant-segment primers, 5'RACE yielded cDNA libraries of TCR alpha and TCR beta that carried sample barcodes and UMIs. A single record per CDR3 protein comes from TCRdb applying MiXCR to the 5' RACE reads. The sample includes 250,000 to 300,000 distinct CDR3 sequences, more than 15% of them seen just once. Study-level points and caveats: For second-wave clones that peaked at day 37, SARS-CoV-2 specificity went unverified.

V dropped 3 bases and J dropped 0 bases, with 6 bases sitting between them. The CDR3 runs 14 residues. Germline V gene lookup returns CDR1 MDHEN and CDR2 SYDVKM. This clonotype came up many times. Its cognate antigen is unknown. The sample comprised PBMCs or a T cell subset sorted from them (not recorded which). The chain carries TRBV28 and TRBJ2-4; D is undetermined. This clonotype originated in a man younger than 35 who had mild COVID-19 (a few samples of this study predate the infection). Cell type and time point are not known. The CDR3 sequence is CASSFNLAKNIQYF. Written as DNA, the CDR3 is TGTGCCAGCAGTTTCAATCTAGCCAAAAACATTCAGTACTTC.